This T cell receptor (beta chain) was captured in a study of identical twins. The CDR3 has 13 amino acids. V shed 5 bases, J shed 5 bases, and the junction held 4 bases outside the gene matches. Germline loops: CDR1 SEHNR, CDR2 FQNEAQ (reference sequence). TCRdb analysed the 5' RACE reads with MiXCR anew, one entry per CDR3 protein. The sample contains 210,000 or so distinct CDR3 sequences, more than 6.5% of which appear only once. These data are also associated with another study on yellow fever vaccine responses in identical twins.

The sequence derives from a woman younger than 30 in good health. The V and J genes are TRBV7-9 and TRBJ2-7; 9 positions agree with TRBD1. What was sequenced was memory (CD45RO+) T cells sorted from blood. The CDR3 DNA follows: TGTGCCAGCAGCCGGACAGGGGTCCACGAGCAGTACTTC. The encoded protein is CASSRTGVHEQYF.